This T cell receptor (beta chain) was documented in a study of T-cell memory formation after mild COVID-19. Study-level information: For the most part, TCR clusters were specific to one donor.

Regarding the study as a whole: Later expanders leaned CD4+, whereas clones that contracted between day 15 and 85 were balanced CD4/CD8.

TCRdb reprocessed the 5' RACE reads with MiXCR, giving one entry per CDR3 protein. The sample carries 140,000 or so distinct CDR3 sequences, 6% to 7% recorded once. Concerning this clonotype: Its specificity is not known.

This CDR3 contains 12 residues. Germline loops: CDR1 SQVTM, CDR2 ANQGSEA. V was pared by 5 bases and J by 6 bases, with 13 bases between. The chain couples TRBV29-1 to TRBJ1-2; the D gene is possibly TRBD1 (5 bases). This sequence was found in an adult woman who had mild COVID-19 (a few samples of this study predate the infection). Cell type and time point are not known. Sequencing was carried out using PBMCs or a T cell subset sorted from them (not recorded which). The CDR3 bases are TGCAGCGTTTCGTTGCTCAGGGATGGCTACACCTTC. This encodes CSVSLLRDGYTF.